This entry features one TCR beta chain sequence. This sample was taken from a study of blood T cell repertoires in COVID-19. The table came from immunoSEQ multiplex PCR; TCRdb's copy has only in-frame clones and leaves some out. Seen here are approximately 130,000 clones, approximately 77% observed once, and the top ten hold around 20%. The germline V gene has CDR1 SNHLY and CDR2 FYNNEI. The CDR3 spans 15 residues. V shed 2 bases, J shed 9 bases, and the junction held 6 bases outside the gene matches. This TCR came from a man aged 80 or over with acute or convalescent COVID-19. The chain uses TRBV2 and TRBJ1-6, with TRBD1 matching 8 bases. The sample comprised peripheral blood. The DNA of the CDR3 is TGTGCCAGCAGTGAACCCAGGGGGCCAGGTTCACCCCTCCACTTT. Translated, it gives CASSEPRGPGSPLHF.